These 26 T cell receptor beta chains originate from one sample sequenced in a study of shared clonotypes between healthy human individuals. Generated by immunoSEQ multiplex PCR, the TCRdb table keeps only in-frame clones and is missing some. The sample contains more than 2,000,000 clones, roughly nine tenths of which appear only once. Sequencing was performed on naive CD4+ T cells sorted from blood. The subset: CD45RA+ positively selected. The receptors were sampled from a man between 18 and 35 years old in good health.

The rearrangement uses TRBV7-2 and TRBJ1-4, with D tentatively TRBD1 (5 bases). V lost 5 bases, J lost 10 bases, and 14 bases lay in between. The CDR3 length is 13 residues. From germline, CDR1 is SGHTA and CDR2 FQGNSA. The CDR3 sequence is CASSPAREGKLFF. CDR3 bases: TGTGCCAGCAGCCCAGCCAGGGAAGGAAAACTGTTTTTT.

Remarks on this clone: At the DNA level, this CDR3 is encoded by other sequences in the same sample as well. The DNA for the CDR3 is TGTGCCTGGAGTGTACGAGGGACTGAAGCTTTCTTT. Translated, it gives CAWSVRGTEAFF. The V call is TRBV30, the J call TRBJ1-1; D remains ambiguous. Germline CDR1 is GTSNPN and CDR2 is SVGIG (reference sequence). The CDR3 is 12 amino acids. V lost 0 bases and J lost 5, with 7 bases in between.

This CDR3 reads CASSQGWGENYGYTF. The DNA of the CDR3 is TGCGCCAGCAGCCAAGGATGGGGTGAGAACTATGGCTACACCTTC. This chain uses TRBV4-1 with TRBJ1-2, with D hard to call. The CDR3 covers 15 residues. V shed 1 base and J shed 2 bases, with 11 bases lying between them. The germline V gene encodes CDR1 MGHRA and CDR2 YSYEKL.

This chain joins TRBV5-4 and TRBJ2-7, with TRBD1 identical over 8 bases. From germline, CDR1 is SGHNT and CDR2 YYREEE (reference sequence). This CDR3 comprises 14 residues. V gave up 4 bases and J gave up 2 bases; unmatched junction bases: 5. Written as DNA, the CDR3 is TGTGCCAGCAGCCCTCCGGGACAGGCCTACGAGCAGTACTTC. Protein sequence: CASSPPGQAYEQYF.

V usage is TRBV30 and J usage is TRBJ1-3; TRBD1 aligns across 9 bases. Germline V CDR1 and CDR2: GTSNPN, SVGIG (reference sequence). This CDR3 region has 15 residues. V lost 2 bases and J lost 3; bases outside the gene matches: 5. Here the CDR3 DNA reads TGTGCCTGGAGTAACAGGGGGCCTTATGGAAACACCATATATTTT. Protein product: CAWSNRGPYGNTIYF.

This chain uses TRBV11-2 with TRBJ2-7; D remains ambiguous. Trimming took off 5 bases at V and 0 bases at J, with 8 bases between the two ends. The CDR3 extends over 13 amino acids. In germline, CDR1 is SGHAT, CDR2 FQNNGV. DNA of the CDR3: TGTGCCAGCAGCGTGGTATTCTCCTACGAGCAGTACTTC. Its protein is CASSVVFSYEQYF.

This chain uses TRBV7-9 with TRBJ2-1; 12 bases agree with TRBD2. This CDR3 comprises 16 residues. After removal of 5 bases from V and 7 bases from J, the junction contained 9 bases not matched to a gene. The germline gives CDR1 SEHNR, CDR2 FQNEAQ (reference sequence). CDR3 in amino acids: CASSQKLAGGGNEQFF. Here the CDR3 DNA reads TGTGCCAGCAGCCAGAAACTAGCGGGAGGAGGAAATGAGCAGTTCTTC.

Of note for this clone: This same CDR3 is encoded by further DNA sequences in the sample. CDR3 sequence: CASSLRGPNTGELFF. DNA for the CDR3: TGTGCCAGCAGCCTCAGGGGGCCGAACACCGGGGAGCTGTTTTTT. This chain uses TRBV11-2 with TRBJ2-2; 8 bases map to TRBD1. This CDR3 has 15 amino acids. V shed 5 bases, J shed 0 bases, and the junction held 2 bases outside the gene matches. CDR1 SGHAT and CDR2 FQNNGV come from the germline V gene.

Of note for this clone: A read error may produce the germline difference seen at one junction end. The chain recombines TRBV7-7 with TRBJ2-5; a possible D gene is TRBD1 (5 bases). The CDR3 covers 13 residues. The V gene's germline CDR1 is SSHAT and CDR2 FNYEAQ (reference sequence). Here the CDR3 DNA reads TGTGCTAGCAGCTTAGGGGCCCAAGAGACCCAGTACTTC. Its translation: CASSLGAQETQYF.

The V gene is TRBV5-1, the J gene TRBJ2-2, with TRBD2 matching 12 bases. The junction had 5 bases not matched to a gene; V was cut back by 1 base and J by 4 bases. The CDR3 has 17 amino acids. The germline gives CDR1 SGHRS, CDR2 YFSETQ. CDR3 nucleotides: TGCGCCAGCAGCTTGTCTAGCGGGAGGGCCGTCACCGGGGAGCTGTTTTTT. It specifies CASSLSSGRAVTGELFF. Supplemented by reference TRBV5-1 and TRBJ2-2, the full variable domain reads KAGVTQTPRYLIKTRGQQVTLSCSPISGHRSVSWYQQTPGQGLQFLFEYFSETQRNKGNFPGRFSGRQFSNSRSEMNVSTLELGDSALYLCASSLSSGRAVTGELFFGEGSRLTVL.

The V call is TRBV5-5, the J call TRBJ1-2; a possible D gene is TRBD1 (5 bases). V was shortened by 4 bases and J by 7 bases, with 26 bases between the two germline ends. Germline loops: CDR1 SGHKS, CDR2 YYEKEE (reference sequence). This CDR3 region has 17 residues. Here the CDR3 reads CASSPGPHQDSFRGYTF. In nucleotides, the CDR3 is TGTGCCAGCAGCCCGGGACCTCACCAAGATTCTTTCCGTGGCTACACCTTC.

The chain couples TRBV7-2 to TRBJ1-1; no definite D call. With 8 bases removed from V and 4 bases from J, the gap between germline ends came to 20 bases. The CDR3 has 15 residues. Germline CDR1 and CDR2: SGHTA and FQGNSA. The CDR3 loop is CASRTPGSSGTEAFF. The CDR3 DNA reads TGTGCCAGCCGTACCCCGGGCTCTTCAGGCACTGAAGCTTTCTTT.

The rearrangement uses TRBV6-5 and TRBJ2-1, with TRBD1 matching 7 bases. Germline lookup yields CDR1 MNHEY and CDR2 SVGAGI. V lost 10 bases, J lost 4 bases, and 10 bases stayed unmatched. The CDR3 is 14 residues long. CDR3 in DNA: TGTGCCACAACCAGGGGGTACAGTTACAATGAGCAGTTCTTC. It is translated as CATTRGYSYNEQFF.

This clone was recorded a few times. The chain employs TRBV29-1 and TRBJ1-1; D remains ambiguous. The CDR3 has 11 residues. Trimming cost V 4 bases and J 5 bases, with 8 bases left between them. Germline CDR1 SQVTM, CDR2 ANQGSEA. The CDR3 nucleotides are TGCAGCGTTGCCTGGGAAACTGAAGCTTTCTTT. Translating gives CSVAWETEAFF.

The chain employs TRBV19 and TRBJ2-7; 13 bases agree with TRBD2. The V segment lost 5 bases and the J segment 4 bases; nucleotides outside the gene matches: 2. There are 14 residues in the CDR3. The germline CDR1 and CDR2 sequences are LNHDA and SQIVND (reference sequence). CDR3 sequence (DNA): TGTGCCAGTAGTGGGACTAGCGGGAAATACGAGCAGTACTTC. It yields the protein CASSGTSGKYEQYF.

The V gene is TRBV4-2, the J gene TRBJ1-6; TRBD1 is a possible D gene (6 bases). The CDR3 loop spans 14 amino acids. The V gene's germline CDR1 is LGHNA and CDR2 YNFKEQ. V was pared by 4 bases and J by 15 bases, with 19 bases between. CDR3 region: CASSPPDGGRHLHF. The CDR3 DNA reads TGTGCCAGCAGCCCCCCAGACGGGGGGCGTCACCTCCACTTT.

The V and J genes are TRBV5-5 and TRBJ1-1; 9 bases are a match to TRBD1. The CDR3 extends over 14 amino acids. Germline V lookup: CDR1 SGHKS, CDR2 YYEKEE (reference sequence). The J segment lost 6 bases and the V segment lost 4 bases, leaving 7 bases of the junction unmatched. Here the CDR3 DNA reads TGTGCCAGCAGCCCAGGACAGGGGAATCCTGAAGCTTTCTTT. As protein: CASSPGQGNPEAFF.

The chain uses TRBV5-1 and TRBJ1-6; D call uncertain. CDR3 length equals 14 residues. The V gene's germline CDR1 is SGHRS and CDR2 YFSETQ. V lost 4 bases and J 6 bases, leaving 11 bases between the germline ends. The CDR3 protein is CASSNGQANSPLHF. The CDR3 region has the DNA TGCGCCAGCAGCAATGGCCAGGCTAATTCACCCCTCCACTTT. Variable domain in full (rest from reference TRBV5-1 and TRBJ1-6): KAGVTQTPRYLIKTRGQQVTLSCSPISGHRSVSWYQQTPGQGLQFLFEYFSETQRNKGNFPGRFSGRQFSNSRSEMNVSTLELGDSALYLCASSNGQANSPLHFGNGTRLTVT.

The V gene is TRBV2, the J gene TRBJ2-6, with a weak D call TRBD1 (5 bases). The CDR3 covers 14 residues. Trimming stripped 4 bases from V and 4 bases from J, with 8 bases between. The germline CDR1 and CDR2 sequences are SNHLY and FYNNEI. This CDR3 reads CASSGRQGANVLTF. CDR3 coding DNA: TGTGCCAGCAGTGGGAGACAGGGGGCCAACGTCCTGACTTTC.

This clone was detected only once. V is TRBV6-5 and J is TRBJ1-6; no clear D gene. The CDR3 is 14 amino acids. CDR1 and CDR2 from the germline V gene are MNHEY and SVGAGI. V was shortened by 2 bases and J by 6 bases, with 8 bases between the two germline ends. The CDR3 coding sequence is TGTGCCAGCAGTTACCTCTACCTTAATTCACCCCTCCACTTT. Amino acid sequence: CASSYLYLNSPLHF.

The chain combines TRBV4-1 with TRBJ1-1; D uncertain. Trimming removed 0 bases from V and 1 base from J, with 12 bases in between. CDR1 is MGHRA, CDR2 YSYEKL, per germline. The CDR3 extends over 16 amino acids. The CDR3 DNA is TGCGCCAGCAGCCAAGATACAGCCATAAGGAACACTGAAGCTTTCTTT. Translated, it gives CASSQDTAIRNTEAFF.

The gene calls are TRBV5-6 and TRBJ2-5, with a possible D match to TRBD2 (5 bases). V shed 3 bases and J shed 3 bases, with 15 bases lying between them. This CDR3 comprises 15 residues. Germline V CDR1 and CDR2: SGHDT, YYEEEE. The chain's CDR3 is CASSSSRGRKETQYF. CDR3 nucleotides: TGTGCCAGCAGCTCGTCCCGAGGGCGAAAAGAGACCCAGTACTTC.

The sample holds one count of this clone. The chain carries TRBV10-3 and TRBJ2-1, with 12 nucleotides matching TRBD2. The CDR3 consists of 14 residues. Trimming at V came to 2 bases and at J to 7 bases, leaving 0 bases not matched to a gene. In germline, CDR1 is ENHRY, CDR2 SYGVKD. CDR3 loop: CAISEGLAGNEQFF. DNA for the CDR3: TGTGCCATCAGTGAGGGACTAGCGGGAAATGAGCAGTTCTTC.

This clone has only a few counts. The sample contains more than one DNA sequence encoding this CDR3. This rearrangement joins TRBV11-3 to TRBJ1-1; D unresolved. The CDR3 length is 12 residues. Per the germline V gene, CDR1 is SGHNT and CDR2 is YENEEA. The V and J ends lost 2 bases and 1 base respectively, with 2 bases between them. The CDR3 DNA reads as TGTGCCAGCAGCTTAAAGAACACTGAAGCTTTCTTT. It codes for CASSLKNTEAFF. The full variable domain, completed using reference TRBV11-3 and TRBJ1-1, is EAGVVQSPRYKIIEKKQPVAFWCNPISGHNTLYWYLQNLGQGPELLIRYENEEAVDDSQLPKDRFSAERLKGVDSTLKIQPAELGDSAVYLCASSLKNTEAFFGQGTRLTVV.

This clone occurred a few times. The chain employs TRBV11-2 and TRBJ1-1; D possibly corresponds to TRBD1 (5 bases). The CDR3 contains 13 residues. Germline lookup yields CDR1 SGHAT and CDR2 FQNNGV. Trimming pared 6 bases from V and 5 bases from J, leaving 13 bases between. CDR3 region: CASSPGPGTEAFF. CDR3 DNA: TGTGCCAGCAGTCCGGGACCGGGGACTGAAGCTTTCTTT. The full variable domain, in which reference TRBV11-2 and TRBJ1-1 provide the parts outside the CDR3, is EAGVAQSPRYKIIEKRQSVAFWCNPISGHATLYWYQQILGQGPKLLIQFQNNGVVDDSQLPKDRFSAERLKGVDSTLKIQPAKLEDSAVYLCASSPGPGTEAFFGQGTRLTVV.

The chain couples TRBV4-1 to TRBJ2-4, with 9 nucleotides matching TRBD2. V gave up 3 bases and J gave up 7 bases; unmatched junction bases: 16. CDR3 length equals 18 residues. CDR1 is MGHRA and CDR2 is YSYEKL in the germline V gene. The CDR3 region is CASSQPLGGTSSFNIQYF. For the CDR3, the DNA is TGCGCCAGCAGCCAGCCTTTGGGCGGGACTAGCAGCTTCAACATTCAGTACTTC.